These 4 T cell receptor beta chains were sequenced from one sample in a study of blood T cell repertoires in COVID-19. TCRdb's copy holds only in-frame clones and misses some; the assay was immunoSEQ multiplex PCR. This table has 140,000 to 150,000 clones, 88% appearing once. Sequenced sample: peripheral blood. Every receptor here comes from an older man with acute or convalescent COVID-19.

The chain links TRBV7-9 to TRBJ2-5; possible D gene TRBD1, 6 bases. Germline CDR1 SEHNR, CDR2 FQNEAQ (reference sequence). There are 13 residues in the CDR3. V lost 5 bases and J 1 base, leaving 8 bases between the germline ends. For the CDR3, the DNA is TGTGCCAGCAGCCGGGACACCCAAGAGACCCAGTACTTC. This encodes CASSRDTQETQYF.

The CDR3 protein is CASSQEWTSGRAYNEQFF. CDR3 nucleotide sequence: TGTGCCAGCAGCCAAGAGTGGACTAGCGGGAGGGCCTACAATGAGCAGTTCTTC. V and J are TRBV14 and TRBJ2-1; 15 nucleotides line up with TRBD2. Germline V gene sequence: CDR1 SGHDN, CDR2 FVKESK. The V gene end was trimmed by 0 bases and the J gene end by 2 bases; junction bases not matched to a gene: 2. The CDR3 is 18 amino acids.

The V and J genes are TRBV2 and TRBJ1-2; D not resolved. Per the germline V gene, CDR1 is SNHLY and CDR2 is FYNNEI. The CDR3 loop spans 13 amino acids. Trimming stripped 10 bases from V and 4 bases from J, with 16 bases between. The CDR3: CATKLGPAYGYTF. The DNA for the CDR3 is TGTGCCACCAAGTTGGGCCCCGCCTATGGCTACACCTTC. The variable domain in full, completed from reference TRBV2 and TRBJ1-2, reads EPEVTQTPSHQVTQMGQEVILRCVPISNHLYFYWYRQILGQKVEFLVSFYNNEISEKSEIFDDQFSVERPDGSNFTLKIRSTKLEDSAMYFCATKLGPAYGYTFGSGTRLTVV.

The chain joins TRBV5-1 to TRBJ2-1; 13 positions match TRBD2. The CDR3 sequence is 15 residues long. Germline V gene data show CDR1 as SGHRS and CDR2 as YFSETQ. Germline trimming cut 2 bases from V and 7 bases from J; bases unmatched to any gene: 3. CDR3 bases: TGCGCCAGCAGCTTTACTAGCGGGGGGGCGAATGAGCAGTTCTTC. Residues: CASSFTSGGANEQFF. The full variable domain, rest sourced from reference TRBV5-1 and TRBJ2-1, is KAGVTQTPRYLIKTRGQQVTLSCSPISGHRSVSWYQQTPGQGLQFLFEYFSETQRNKGNFPGRFSGRQFSNSRSEMNVSTLELGDSALYLCASSFTSGGANEQFFGPGTRLTVL.